This TCR beta chain derives from a study of blood T cell repertoires in COVID-19. Study in general: From the United States, Italy and Spain came samples of acute and convalescent COVID-19. Nucleic acid was either cDNA or gDNA, and it came from T cells, B-cell-depleted T cells, or PBMCs.

This CDR3 is 15 amino acids long. V lost 8 bases to trimming and J lost 3 bases; unmatched junction nucleotides: 9. Germline V gene lookup returns CDR1 SGDLS and CDR2 YYNGEE. Original analysis: Cell counts per sample came from amplifying reference gene primers. Method: immunoSEQ multiplex PCR; TCRdb's copy keeps in-frame clones and lacks some. V, J and clone size reflect that table, while D and trimming were determined from the DNA. The sample carries roughly 350,000 clones, roughly 90% recorded once. The chain is built from TRBV9 and TRBJ2-2; 8 bases are a match to TRBD2. This clonotype was sampled from a woman between 45 and 60 years old with active or convalescent COVID-19. Sequencing was done on a sample of peripheral blood. The CDR3 sequence: CARNRGGRDTGELFF. In DNA, the CDR3 is TGTGCCAGGAACCGCGGGGGGAGGGACACCGGGGAGCTGTTTTTT.